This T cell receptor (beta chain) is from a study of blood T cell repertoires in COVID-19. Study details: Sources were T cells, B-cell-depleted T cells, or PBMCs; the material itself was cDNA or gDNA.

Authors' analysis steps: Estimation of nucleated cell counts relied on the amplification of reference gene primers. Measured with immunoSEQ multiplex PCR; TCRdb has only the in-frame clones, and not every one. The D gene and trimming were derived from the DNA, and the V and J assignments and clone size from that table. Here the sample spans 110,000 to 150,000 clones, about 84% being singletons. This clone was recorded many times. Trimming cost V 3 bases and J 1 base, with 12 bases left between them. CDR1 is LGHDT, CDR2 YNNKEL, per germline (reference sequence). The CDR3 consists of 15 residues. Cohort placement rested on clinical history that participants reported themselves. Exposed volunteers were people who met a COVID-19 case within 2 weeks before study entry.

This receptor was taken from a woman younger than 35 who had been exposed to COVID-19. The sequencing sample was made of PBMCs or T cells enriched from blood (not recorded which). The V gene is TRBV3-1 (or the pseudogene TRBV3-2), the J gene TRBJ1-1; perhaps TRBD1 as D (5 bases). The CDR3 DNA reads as TGTGCCAGCAGCCAGGGGCGATCTGCGAACACTGAAGCTTTCTTT. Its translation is CASSQGRSANTEAFF.